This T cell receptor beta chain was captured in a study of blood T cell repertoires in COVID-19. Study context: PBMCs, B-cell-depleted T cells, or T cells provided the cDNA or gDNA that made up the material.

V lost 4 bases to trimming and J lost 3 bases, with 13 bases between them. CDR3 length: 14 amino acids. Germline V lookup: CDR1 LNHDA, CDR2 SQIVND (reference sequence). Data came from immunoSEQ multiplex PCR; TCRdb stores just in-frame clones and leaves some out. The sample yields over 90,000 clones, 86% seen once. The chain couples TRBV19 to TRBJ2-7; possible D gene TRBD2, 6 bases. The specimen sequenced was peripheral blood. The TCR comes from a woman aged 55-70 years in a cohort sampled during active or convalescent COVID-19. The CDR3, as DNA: TGTGCCAGTAGTACGGTGGGGGGTTTCTACGAGCAGTACTTC. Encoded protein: CASSTVGGFYEQYF.